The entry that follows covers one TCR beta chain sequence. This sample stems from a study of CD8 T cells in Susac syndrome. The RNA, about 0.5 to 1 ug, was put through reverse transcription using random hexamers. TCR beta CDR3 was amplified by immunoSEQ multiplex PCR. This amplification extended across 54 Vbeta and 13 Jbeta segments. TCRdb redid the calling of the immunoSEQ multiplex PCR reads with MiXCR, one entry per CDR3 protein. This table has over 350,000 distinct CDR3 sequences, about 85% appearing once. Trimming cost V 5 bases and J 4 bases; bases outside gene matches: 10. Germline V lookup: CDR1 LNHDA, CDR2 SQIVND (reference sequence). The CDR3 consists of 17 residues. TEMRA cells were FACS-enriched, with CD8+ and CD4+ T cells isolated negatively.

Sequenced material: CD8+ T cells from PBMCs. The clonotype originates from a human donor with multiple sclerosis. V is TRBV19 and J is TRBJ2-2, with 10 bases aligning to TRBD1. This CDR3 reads CASSAPPGDRGTGELFF. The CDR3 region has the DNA TGTGCCAGTAGTGCACCCCCCGGGGACAGGGGCACCGGGGAGCTGTTTTTT.